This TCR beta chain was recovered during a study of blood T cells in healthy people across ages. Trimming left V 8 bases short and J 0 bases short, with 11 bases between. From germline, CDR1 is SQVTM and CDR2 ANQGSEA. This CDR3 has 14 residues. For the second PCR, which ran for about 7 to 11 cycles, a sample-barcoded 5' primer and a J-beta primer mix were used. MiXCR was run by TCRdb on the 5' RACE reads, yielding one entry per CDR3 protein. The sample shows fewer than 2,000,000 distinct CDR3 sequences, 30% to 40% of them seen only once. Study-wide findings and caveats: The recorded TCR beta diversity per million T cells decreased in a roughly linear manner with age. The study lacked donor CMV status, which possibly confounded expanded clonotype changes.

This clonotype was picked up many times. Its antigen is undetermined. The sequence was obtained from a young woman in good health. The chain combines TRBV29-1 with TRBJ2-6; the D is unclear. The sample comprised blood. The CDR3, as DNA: TGCAGCTTCCTGGGTGGCTCTGGGGCCAACGTCCTGACTTTC. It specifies CSFLGGSGANVLTF.